The 5 T cell receptor beta chains reported below all come from one sample, sequenced in a study of T cell responses to AZD1222 COVID-19 vaccine. TCRdb's copy holds only in-frame clones and misses some; the assay was immunoSEQ multiplex PCR. Altogether around 170,000 clones are present, almost 90% being singletons, with the ten largest covering 9.5% to 13%. Specimen: peripheral blood, collected 28 days after the second AZD1222 dose. The receptors stem from an adult who received the AZD1222 COVID-19 vaccine.

V and J are TRBV4-1 and TRBJ1-6; D uncertain. V gave up 0 bases and J gave up 7 bases, with 19 bases separating them. This CDR3 is 18 amino acids long. Germline V gene lookup returns CDR1 MGHRA and CDR2 YSYEKL. The CDR3 coding sequence is TGCGCCAGCAGCCAAGAGGTCGTAAGGGCGTCTAACAATTCACCCCTCCACTTT. It encodes CASSQEVVRASNNSPLHF.

This rearrangement joins TRBV19 to TRBJ1-2, with 10 bases aligning to TRBD1. Trimming at V came to 1 base and at J to 0 bases, leaving 5 bases not matched to a gene. The CDR3 contains 17 residues. Germline V gives CDR1 LNHDA, CDR2 SQIVND (reference sequence). The CDR3 DNA sequence: TGTGCCAGTAGTATAGGGACAGGGGGACGGCCTAACTATGGCTACACCTTC. Protein: CASSIGTGGRPNYGYTF.

The chain links TRBV5-6 to TRBJ1-6; no clear D. Germline CDR1 reads SGHDT; CDR2 reads YYEEEE. The CDR3 is 15 amino acids. The ends were cut back, 1 base at V and 10 bases at J, with 15 bases in the middle. This chain's CDR3 is CASSLNTVMTSPLHF. CDR3 sequence (DNA): TGTGCCAGCAGCTTGAATACCGTTATGACCTCACCCCTCCACTTT. Together with reference TRBV5-6 and TRBJ1-6, the CDR3 gives the full variable domain: DAGVTQSPTHLIKTRGQQVTLRCSPKSGHDTVSWYQQALGQGPQFIFQYYEEEERQRGNFPDRFSGHQFPNYSSELNVNALLLGDSALYLCASSLNTVMTSPLHFGNGTRLTVT.

The V gene is TRBV6-2 or TRBV6-3, the J gene TRBJ1-6; TRBD1 matches at 10 bases. The CDR3 extends over 16 amino acids. The V and J ends lost 2 bases and 8 bases, in that order; junction bases with no gene match: 6. In germline, CDR1 is MNHEY, CDR2 SVGEGT. CDR3 nucleotides: TGTGCCAGCAGTTACGGGGACAGGGGTCGGTATTCACCCCTCCACTTT. Its protein product is CASSYGDRGRYSPLHF.

In DNA form, the CDR3 reads TGCAGTGCTAGTGGGGACCGATTGACCTACGAGCAGTACTTC. This sequence encodes CSASGDRLTYEQYF. V usage is TRBV20-1 and J usage is TRBJ2-7; D is possibly TRBD1 or TRBD2 (5 bases each). The CDR3 is 14 amino acids. Germline V lookup: CDR1 DFQATT, CDR2 SNEGSKA (reference sequence). Trimming cost V 3 bases and J 2 bases, with 14 bases left between them.